This is a list of T cell receptor beta chains from one sample in a study of cytomegalovirus exposure and HLA in healthy donors. Sequencing used immunoSEQ multiplex PCR; TCRdb keeps in-frame clones, though not all of them. The data hold 90,000 to 120,000 clones, with 60% to 75% observed a single time. The sample comprised PBMCs. The receptor source for this set is a man aged 30 to 39 in good health and CMV-seronegative. Each CDR3 is given with its conserved first and last residue. Fields, in order: clone size, V gene, J gene, CDR3 protein. The size entry is marked missing in some rows and otherwise reads once, few, many or a size class.

clone size: -
V gene: TRBV29-1
J gene: TRBJ2-7
CDR3 protein: CSVAPRQTNEQYF

clone size: -
V gene: TRBV18
J gene: TRBJ2-7
CDR3 protein: CASSPPTGSVYEQYF

clone size: -
V gene: TRBV18
J gene: TRBJ2-3
CDR3 protein: CASQKGLAGRPVTDTQYF

clone size: -
V gene: TRBV19
J gene: TRBJ2-7
CDR3 protein: CASMGGHEQYF

clone size: -
V gene: TRBV7-9
J gene: TRBJ1-2
CDR3 protein: CSSSFSSGIRDRTLYGYTF

clone size: few
V gene: TRBV5-6
J gene: TRBJ2-7
CDR3 protein: CASSYYRGIRNEQYF

clone size: few
V gene: TRBV4-2
J gene: TRBJ1-1
CDR3 protein: CASSQDGGTGGQAVAYTEAFF

clone size: few
V gene: TRBV27
J gene: TRBJ2-1
CDR3 protein: CASSYSGTGYNEQFF

clone size: -
V gene: TRBV28
J gene: TRBJ2-5
CDR3 protein: CASSGTSFSAQETQYF

clone size: -
V gene: TRBV30
J gene: TRBJ1-6
CDR3 protein: CAWTSGTAIYSPLHF

clone size: -
V gene: TRBV28
J gene: TRBJ2-2
CDR3 protein: CASSLWTGLSGELFF

clone size: -
V gene: TRBV15
J gene: TRBJ1-1
CDR3 protein: CATLRGQEGNTEAFF

clone size: few
V gene: TRBV5-6
J gene: TRBJ2-4
CDR3 protein: CASSSVLGDDIQYF

clone size: -
V gene: TRBV19
J gene: TRBJ2-2
CDR3 protein: CASSPFRAGGLGGELFF

clone size: -
V gene: TRBV28
J gene: TRBJ2-3
CDR3 protein: CASSFQTGGFTWSYF

clone size: -
V gene: TRBV18
J gene: TRBJ1-2
CDR3 protein: CASSPRLRGQDGYTF

clone size: -
V gene: TRBV2
J gene: TRBJ2-5
CDR3 protein: CASSDRGETVRETQYF

clone size: -
V gene: TRBV5-6
J gene: TRBJ1-4
CDR3 protein: CASSLVGQGAGNNEKLFF

clone size: -
V gene: TRBV6-1
J gene: TRBJ2-7
CDR3 protein: CASSKSGDEQYF

clone size: once
V gene: TRBV7-3
J gene: TRBJ2-2
CDR3 protein: CASSLAGQPGELFF

clone size: -
V gene: TRBV7-9
J gene: TRBJ2-3
CDR3 protein: CASSLGLAGVHTQYF

clone size: -
V gene: TRBV13
J gene: TRBJ2-7
CDR3 protein: CASSLAGTSGGTYEQYF

clone size: few
V gene: TRBV19
J gene: TRBJ2-7
CDR3 protein: CASSHTWTGSYEQYF

clone size: few
V gene: TRBV28
J gene: TRBJ2-5
CDR3 protein: CASSVGTSGGVMTQYF

clone size: -
V gene: TRBV11-2
J gene: TRBJ1-4
CDR3 protein: CASSKYREGKLFF

clone size: -
V gene: TRBV19
J gene: TRBJ2-5
CDR3 protein: CASSFNSNPEEETQYF

clone size: -
V gene: TRBV28
J gene: TRBJ1-4
CDR3 protein: CASSTTGKSFNEKLFF

clone size: few
V gene: TRBV9
J gene: TRBJ1-2
CDR3 protein: CASSVGTGGEANYGYTF

clone size: once
V gene: TRBV5-1
J gene: -
CDR3 protein: CASSFPSGSVGPYEQYF

clone size: -
V gene: TRBV28
J gene: TRBJ2-1
CDR3 protein: CASSLAGLAGVYNEQFF

clone size: -
V gene: TRBV7-2
J gene: TRBJ2-1
CDR3 protein: CASSFSGGEQFF

clone size: -
V gene: TRBV7-9
J gene: TRBJ1-2
CDR3 protein: CASSFTGDGYTF

clone size: -
V gene: TRBV28
J gene: TRBJ2-7
CDR3 protein: CASRAGTGVYEQYF

clone size: -
V gene: TRBV5-4
J gene: TRBJ2-5
CDR3 protein: CASSLAARETQYF

clone size: -
V gene: TRBV25-1
J gene: TRBJ2-2
CDR3 protein: CASTRTSGRTGELFF

clone size: -
V gene: TRBV11-3
J gene: TRBJ2-3
CDR3 protein: CASSRGQSTDTQYF

clone size: few
V gene: TRBV28
J gene: TRBJ1-2
CDR3 protein: CASSLERIYGYTF

clone size: once
V gene: TRBV7-2
J gene: TRBJ2-5
CDR3 protein: CASSLVAGGETQYF

clone size: few
V gene: TRBV2
J gene: TRBJ1-5
CDR3 protein: CASTGQGAGQPQHF

clone size: -
V gene: TRBV15
J gene: TRBJ1-1
CDR3 protein: CATSRSLGTGFSTEAFF

clone size: few
V gene: TRBV28
J gene: TRBJ1-2
CDR3 protein: CASRPNTGAYGYTF

clone size: -
V gene: TRBV29-1
J gene: TRBJ2-7
CDR3 protein: CSVILQGANYEQYF

clone size: -
V gene: TRBV27
J gene: TRBJ2-1
CDR3 protein: CASSRGLAGDNEQFF

clone size: -
V gene: TRBV4-2
J gene: -
CDR3 protein: CASSLRAISTYEQYF

clone size: -
V gene: TRBV30
J gene: TRBJ2-1
CDR3 protein: CAWILAGGPKQFF

clone size: -
V gene: TRBV18
J gene: TRBJ2-5
CDR3 protein: CASSVGGDRAETQYF

clone size: -
V gene: TRBV5-1
J gene: TRBJ2-7
CDR3 protein: CASSPAQGLRYF

clone size: once
V gene: TRBV27
J gene: TRBJ2-7
CDR3 protein: CASSLDGTGEQYF

clone size: few
V gene: TRBV30
J gene: TRBJ1-3
CDR3 protein: CAWARTGSGNTIYF

clone size: few
V gene: TRBV6-5
J gene: TRBJ1-2
CDR3 protein: CASSYSPGGNYGYTF

clone size: -
V gene: TRBV2
J gene: TRBJ2-6
CDR3 protein: CASTAGANVLTF

clone size: -
V gene: TRBV4-2
J gene: TRBJ2-2
CDR3 protein: CASSQDLRGTGELFF

clone size: -
V gene: TRBV11-1
J gene: TRBJ2-7
CDR3 protein: CASSLAGLGGYEQYF

clone size: -
V gene: TRBV2
J gene: TRBJ2-3
CDR3 protein: CASRRASTDTQYF

clone size: -
V gene: TRBV7-9
J gene: TRBJ2-5
CDR3 protein: CASSQDRDQYF

clone size: -
V gene: TRBV11-2
J gene: TRBJ2-4
CDR3 protein: CASSPGAGSNTAKNIQYF

clone size: -
V gene: TRBV6-1
J gene: TRBJ2-2
CDR3 protein: CASSSTGASTGELFF

clone size: -
V gene: TRBV4-2
J gene: TRBJ2-2
CDR3 protein: CASSHFRGGDTGELFF

clone size: -
V gene: TRBV10-2
J gene: TRBJ2-1
CDR3 protein: CASRPTSGSTNEQFF